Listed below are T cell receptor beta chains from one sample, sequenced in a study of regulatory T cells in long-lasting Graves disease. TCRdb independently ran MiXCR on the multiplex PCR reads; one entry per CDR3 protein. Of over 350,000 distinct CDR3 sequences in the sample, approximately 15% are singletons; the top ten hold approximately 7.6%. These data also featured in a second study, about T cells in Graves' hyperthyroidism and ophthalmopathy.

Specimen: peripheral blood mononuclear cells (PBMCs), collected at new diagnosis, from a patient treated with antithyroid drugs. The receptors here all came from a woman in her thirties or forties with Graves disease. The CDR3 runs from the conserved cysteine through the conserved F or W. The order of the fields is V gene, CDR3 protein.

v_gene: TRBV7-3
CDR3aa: CASSQPGLGGNEQFF

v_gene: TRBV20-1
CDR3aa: CSASDGGNEQFF

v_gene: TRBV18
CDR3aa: CASSWGLDYEQYF

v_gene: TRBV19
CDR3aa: CASSPGQGITNEKLFF

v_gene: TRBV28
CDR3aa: CASSSPPTFNEQFF

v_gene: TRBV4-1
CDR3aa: CASSHPREGRHYNEQFF

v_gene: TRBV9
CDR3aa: CASSSRTTDTQYF

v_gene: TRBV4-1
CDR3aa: CASSQESGVEQFF

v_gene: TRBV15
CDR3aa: CATSRVLAATNTGELFF

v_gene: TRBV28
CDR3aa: CASSLAVAEQYF

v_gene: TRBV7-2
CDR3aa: CASSLGSGTGDQPQHF

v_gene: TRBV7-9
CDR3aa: CASSQPSGSLTDTQYF

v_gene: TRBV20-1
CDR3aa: CSAPRDRTYEQCF

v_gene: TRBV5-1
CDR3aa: CASSLGDRVGNQPQHF

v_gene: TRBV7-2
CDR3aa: CASSGSGLASRSDTQYF

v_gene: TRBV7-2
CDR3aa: CASSLSVNRDTQYF

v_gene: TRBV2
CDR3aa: CAILLAGEGQFF

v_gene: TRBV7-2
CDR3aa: CASSLAIAGEGGYEQYF

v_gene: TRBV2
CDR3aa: CASSATSGKSTGELFF

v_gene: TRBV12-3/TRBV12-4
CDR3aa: CASSLASGNTGELFF

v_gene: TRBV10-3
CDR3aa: CAIRSGVGLEAFF

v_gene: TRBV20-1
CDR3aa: CSARDIRGSGSYNEQFF

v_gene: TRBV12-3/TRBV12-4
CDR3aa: CASSKGVVGAGELFF

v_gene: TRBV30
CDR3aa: CAWRRPGQTFNYGYTF

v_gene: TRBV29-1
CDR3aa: CSVAPKDEGDTQYF

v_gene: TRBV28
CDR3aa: CASSSRTQGNSPLHF

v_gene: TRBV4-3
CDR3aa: CASSQVGVSPYEQYF

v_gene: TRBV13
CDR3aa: CASSLAGRSHEQYF

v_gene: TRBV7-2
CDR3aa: CASSQRTGLRFNEKLFF

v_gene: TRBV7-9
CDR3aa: CASSVRTGGVNTEAFF

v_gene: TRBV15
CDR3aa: CATSRDRLAGVSTGELFF

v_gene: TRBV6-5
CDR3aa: CASSYGDRGSTEAFF

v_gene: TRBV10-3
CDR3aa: CAISTGANLNTEAFF

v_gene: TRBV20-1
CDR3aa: CSASLLGIQEAFF

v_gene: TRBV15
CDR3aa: CATSRDASGSGDTDTQYF

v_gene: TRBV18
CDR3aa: CASHTGTGLEKLFF

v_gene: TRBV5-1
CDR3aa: CASSFGAYQETQYF

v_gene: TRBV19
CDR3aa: CASSIRSSYNSPLHF

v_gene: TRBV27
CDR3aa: CASSVLASGRRTDTQYF

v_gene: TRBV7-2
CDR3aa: CASTFRASGSYEQFF